This section outlines one T cell receptor (beta chain) sequence together with its context. This specimen comes from a study of blood T cell repertoires in COVID-19. The method was immunoSEQ multiplex PCR; TCRdb's version includes in-frame clones alone and lacks a portion of them. The sample lists under 200,000 clones; 89% were seen once. Germline lookup yields CDR1 SGHKS and CDR2 YYEKEE (reference sequence). The CDR3 runs to 13 residues. Trimming cost V 4 bases and J 0 bases, with 5 bases left between them. Sample: PBMCs or T cells enriched from blood (not recorded which). This TCR came from a young woman who had recovered from COVID-19. The rearrangement joins TRBV5-5 to TRBJ1-3; unclear D gene. CDR3 sequence (DNA): TGTGCCAGCAGCGGGCTCTCTGGAAACACCATATATTTT. As protein: CASSGLSGNTIYF. The full variable domain, its missing parts supplied by reference TRBV5-5 and TRBJ1-3, is DAGVTQSPTHLIKTRGQQVTLRCSPISGHKSVSWYQQVLGQGPQFIFQYYEKEERGRGNFPDRFSARQFPNYSSELNVNALLLGDSALYLCASSGLSGNTIYFGEGSWLTVV.